These 22 T cell receptor beta chains were sequenced from one sample in a study of T cell responses to AZD1222 COVID-19 vaccine. Clones were read by immunoSEQ multiplex PCR, and TCRdb kept only the in-frame ones, dropping some. The table shows about 99,000 clones, with approximately 89% occurring only once. The starting material was peripheral blood, obtained 28 days after the second AZD1222 dose. The receptor set was obtained from an adult who received the AZD1222 COVID-19 vaccine.

The chain carries TRBV11-2 and TRBJ2-5; 11 nucleotides align to TRBD2. Germline CDR1 SGHAT, CDR2 FQNNGV. Trimming removed 2 bases from V and 4 bases from J; junction bases left unmatched: 12. The CDR3 runs 18 residues. CDR3 in amino acids: CASSLTTSGGGIGETQYF. The DNA of the CDR3 is TGTGCCAGCAGCTTAACCACTAGCGGGGGAGGGATAGGAGAGACCCAGTACTTC.

The chain has TRBV2 and TRBJ1-6; D not certain. This CDR3 spans 16 amino acids. Germline values: CDR1 SNHLY, CDR2 FYNNEI. V lost 5 bases, J lost 5 bases, and 16 bases lay in between. The CDR3 DNA is TGTGCCAGCAGTCCTCATCTCGGGTACGATAATTCACCCCTCCACTTT. As protein: CASSPHLGYDNSPLHF.

This clone was recorded only once. The V call is TRBV4-1, the J call TRBJ1-1; D is possibly TRBD1 (6 bases). The germline V gene has CDR1 MGHRA and CDR2 YSYEKL. The V and J ends lost 4 bases and 10 bases respectively, with 19 bases between them. The CDR3 has 14 residues. The CDR3 nucleotides read TGCGCCAGCAGCCGATTACAAAGGGGCAGGGGAGCTTTCTTT. Its translation is CASSRLQRGRGAFF.

The V gene is TRBV19, the J gene TRBJ2-7; TRBD2 aligns across 11 bases. This CDR3 is built from 14 residues. Losses at the gene ends were 8 bases for V and 2 bases for J; bases not matched to a gene: 5. Per germline, CDR1 LNHDA and CDR2 SQIVND (reference sequence). CDR3 loop: CASALAGGPYEQYF. The DNA of the CDR3 is TGTGCCAGTGCTCTAGCGGGAGGCCCCTACGAGCAGTACTTC. Supplemented by reference TRBV19 and TRBJ2-7, the full variable domain reads DGGITQSPKYLFRKEGQNVTLSCEQNLNHDAMYWYRQDPGQGLRLIYYSQIVNDFQKGDIAEGYSVSREKKESFPLTVTSAQKNPTAFYLCASALAGGPYEQYFGPGTRLTVT.

The chain uses TRBV2 and TRBJ2-3; D assignment may be TRBD1 or TRBD2 (5 bases each). CDR3 length equals 15 residues. V was clipped by 5 bases and J by 4 bases, with 16 bases between them. Germline lookup yields CDR1 SNHLY and CDR2 FYNNEI. In DNA, the CDR3 is TGTGCCAGCAGTTTCCGGGACGCCTTTCCAGATACGCAGTATTTT. Protein: CASSFRDAFPDTQYF.

The chain employs TRBV21-1 and TRBJ2-7; the DNA was not used to check the table's D call, TRBD2. TRBV21-1 is a known pseudogene. There are 16 residues in the CDR3. CDR3 bases: TGTGCCAGCAGCAAAGTTTGGCCGGGGTCCATCTACGAGCAGTACTTC. Amino acids: CASSKVWPGSIYEQYF.

The chain links TRBV10-1 to TRBJ2-2; D may be TRBD1 or TRBD2 (6 bases each). Germline CDR1 reads WNHNN; CDR2 reads SYGVQD (reference sequence). This CDR3 contains 12 residues. Trimming left V 8 bases short and J 6 bases short, with 10 bases between. CDR3 DNA sequence: TGCGCCAGCGGAAGGGGGGCCGGGGAGCTGTTTTTT. The encoded protein is CASGRGAGELFF.

The genes are TRBV7-2 and TRBJ2-7, with D perhaps TRBD1 or TRBD2 (5 bases each). Trimming shortened V by 5 bases and J by 0 bases, and 14 bases separated the two germline ends. Germline V gives CDR1 SGHTA, CDR2 FQGNSA. The CDR3 is 15 amino acids. CDR3 protein: CASSRTRGSSYEQYF. The DNA for the CDR3 is TGTGCCAGCAGCCGTACGAGGGGCAGCTCCTACGAGCAGTACTTC.

The rearrangement uses TRBV29-1 and TRBJ2-2; the D gene is possibly TRBD2 (6 bases). The ends were cut back, 7 bases at V and 0 bases at J, with 15 bases in the middle. CDR3 size: 15 residues. CDR1 and CDR2 (germline): SQVTM, ANQGSEA. The CDR3 region has the DNA TGCAGCGCCCGGCGGGGATTGCCGAACACCGGGGAGCTGTTTTTT. This translates into CSARRGLPNTGELFF.

This clone occurred once. The chain is built from TRBV7-9 and TRBJ1-4; unclear D gene. Trimming took 0 bases from V and 12 from J, leaving 11 bases between them. Germline assignment: CDR1 SEHNR and CDR2 FQNEAQ (reference sequence). This CDR3 region has 13 residues. The CDR3 bases are TGTGCCAGCAGCTTAGCGTATCGGGCGGAACTGTTTTTT. This translates into CASSLAYRAELFF.

The V gene is TRBV4-1, the J gene TRBJ1-1, with D perhaps matching TRBD1 (6 bases). Germline CDR1 reads MGHRA; CDR2 reads YSYEKL. The ends were cut back, 2 bases at V and 4 bases at J, with 14 bases in the middle. The CDR3 is 15 residues long. CDR3 protein: CASSQNPPGATEAFF. As DNA, the CDR3 is TGCGCCAGCAGCCAAAATCCCCCAGGGGCCACTGAAGCTTTCTTT.

The CDR3: CSVGQKGTQYF. The CDR3 DNA is TGCAGCGTTGGGCAGAAAGGGACCCAGTACTTC. V gene TRBV29-1 combines with J gene TRBJ2-5; no reliable D call. The CDR3 is made up of 11 amino acids. CDR1 is SQVTM, CDR2 ANQGSEA, per germline. Trimming shortened V by 4 bases and J by 7 bases, and 10 bases separated the two germline ends.

The table lists this clone with a count of one. The chain recombines TRBV18 with TRBJ2-7; possibly TRBD1 or TRBD2 for D (6 bases each). This CDR3 has 13 residues. Trimming cost V 5 bases and J 9 bases, with 17 bases left between them. Germline V lookup: CDR1 KGHSH, CDR2 LQKENI. CDR3 nucleotides: TGTGCCAGCTCAGCGGGGACACAGGGTTCGCAGTACTTC. Amino acids: CASSAGTQGSQYF.

The chain links TRBV5-1 to TRBJ2-2, with 11 bases that match TRBD1. The V gene's germline CDR1 is SGHRS and CDR2 YFSETQ. The CDR3 consists of 20 residues. Trimming took 3 bases from V and 0 from J; bases not matched to a gene: 13. For the CDR3, the DNA is TGCGCCAGCAGCTGGACAGGGGGCATTAGCGCATTAACGAACACCGGGGAGCTGTTTTTT. The encoded protein is CASSWTGGISALTNTGELFF.

The chain is built from TRBV6-5 and TRBJ2-7; D is possibly TRBD1 (6 bases). Germline loops: CDR1 MNHEY, CDR2 SVGAGI. Between the trimmed V and J ends, which lost 2 bases and 3 bases, there was a span of 17 bases. This CDR3 is 16 amino acids long. The CDR3: CASSYRGGKVVYEQYF. CDR3 nucleotide sequence: TGTGCCAGCAGTTACCGAGGGGGTAAAGTTGTCTACGAGCAGTACTTC.

As DNA, the CDR3 is TGTGCCAGCTCAATCGTGAGCGTCTACGAGCAGTACTTC. As protein: CASSIVSVYEQYF. This sequence joins TRBV18 and TRBJ2-7; the D is unclear. V was pared by 5 bases and J by 3 bases, with 11 bases between. This CDR3 has 13 residues. CDR1 is KGHSH, CDR2 LQKENI, per germline.

The rearrangement uses TRBV5-1 and TRBJ1-1; D gene unclear. The CDR3 is 15 residues long. Germline V CDR1 and CDR2: SGHRS, YFSETQ. V lost 4 bases and J 5 bases, leaving 18 bases between the germline ends. CDR3 region: CASSPGGVRETEAFF. As DNA, the CDR3 is TGCGCCAGCAGCCCCGGTGGAGTAAGGGAGACTGAAGCTTTCTTT.

The chain couples TRBV5-4 to TRBJ2-3, with 7 bases matching TRBD1. V dropped 4 bases and J dropped 4; count of bases not matched to a gene: 3. In germline, CDR1 is SGHNT, CDR2 YYREEE (reference sequence). The CDR3 runs to 13 residues. CDR3 DNA sequence: TGTGCCAGCAGCCGGGACAGATCAGATACGCAGTATTTT. It codes for CASSRDRSDTQYF.

The genes are TRBV5-1 and TRBJ1-3; no clear D. Germline V gene data show CDR1 as SGHRS and CDR2 as YFSETQ. The V gene lost 1 base and the J gene lost 2 bases, with 13 bases spanning the gap. CDR3 length: 16 residues. The CDR3 sequence is CASSLSRQAPGNTIYF. The CDR3 DNA sequence: TGCGCCAGCAGCTTGAGTCGGCAAGCTCCTGGAAACACCATATATTTT.

This chain joins TRBV4-3 and TRBJ2-3; TRBD2 aligns across 14 bases. The germline V gene encodes CDR1 LGHNA and CDR2 YSLEER. Trimming cost V 1 base and J 5 bases; bases outside gene matches: 2. The CDR3 loop spans 16 amino acids. CDR3 in amino acids: CASSQGLAGGQDTQYF. The CDR3 bases are TGCGCCAGCAGCCAAGGACTAGCGGGAGGGCAAGATACGCAGTATTTT.

This chain links TRBV11-2 with TRBJ2-1; 7 bases map to TRBD1. Germline V gives CDR1 SGHAT, CDR2 FQNNGV. Trimming cost V 5 bases and J 0 bases; bases outside gene matches: 13. The CDR3 extends over 18 amino acids. The CDR3: CASSLSHSTGTSYNEQFF. The CDR3 region has the DNA TGTGCCAGCAGCCTTTCACACTCGACAGGGACCTCCTACAATGAGCAGTTCTTC.

This chain joins TRBV25-1 and TRBJ2-2; D possibly corresponds to TRBD1 (5 bases). Per germline, CDR1 MGHDK and CDR2 SYGVNS. CDR3 length: 14 residues. V was clipped by 3 bases and J by 4 bases, with 9 bases between them. The CDR3: CASSDFDSTGELFF. The CDR3 region has the DNA TGTGCCAGCAGTGATTTCGACAGCACCGGGGAGCTGTTTTTT.